This is a list of T cell receptor beta chains from one sample in a study of cytomegalovirus exposure and HLA in healthy donors. TCRdb keeps only in-frame clones here, not all; method: immunoSEQ multiplex PCR. The ten most abundant clones cover 2% to 3% of a sample with 55,000 to 70,000 clones. Sequencing used PBMCs. Receptor source: a female donor in good health and CMV-seropositive. Each CDR3 is given with its conserved first and last residue. A D gene is named only where the DNA matches it firmly. The size entry is marked missing in some rows and otherwise reads once, few, many or a size class.

j_call,v_call,clone_size,d_call,cdr3_aa,cdr3_nt
TRBJ1-1,TRBV30,NA,NA,CAYSRGGRNTEAFF,TGTGCCTATTCCCGGGGAGGGAGGAACACTGAAGCTTTCTTT
TRBJ2-2,TRBV6-6,NA,TRBD1,CASSYLGQGAGELFF,TGTGCCAGCAGTTACCTAGGACAGGGGGCCGGGGAGCTGTTTTTT
TRBJ1-4,TRBV6-1,NA,TRBD1,CASSESGGLRKLFF,TGTGCCAGCAGTGAATCAGGGGGCCTGAGGAAACTGTTTTTT
TRBJ1-6,TRBV28,NA,NA,CASSPYRGSVPLHF,TGTGCCAGCAGTCCATACCGGGGGTCGGTACCCCTCCACTTT
TRBJ2-7,TRBV28,NA,NA,CASTSPGYEQYF,TGTGCCAGCACCTCGCCGGGGTACGAGCAGTACTTC
TRBJ1-4,TRBV4-2,NA,NA,CASSQGTFPGGLFF,TGTGCCAGCAGCCAGGGGACTTTTCCCGGAGGGCTGTTTTTT
TRBJ1-6,TRBV2,NA,TRBD1,CASSTGTDSPLHF,TGTGCCAGCTCAACCGGGACAGATTCACCCCTCCACTTT
TRBJ1-4,TRBV28,NA,NA,CASSLPGTQHEKLFF,TGTGCCAGCAGTCTCCCCGGGACACAACATGAAAAACTGTTTTTT
TRBJ1-6,TRBV30,NA,NA,CAWTIGGSSSYNSPLHF,TGTGCCTGGACCATTGGTGGCTCCAGCTCCTATAATTCACCCCTCCACTTT
TRBJ2-1,TRBV5-1,NA,TRBD1,CASSLAFGQAYNEQFF,TGCGCCAGCAGCTTGGCGTTCGGACAGGCCTACAATGAGCAGTTCTTC
TRBJ1-2,TRBV7-2,NA,TRBD1,CASSRQGGNYGYTF,TGTGCCAGCAGCCGACAGGGGGGGAACTATGGCTACACCTTC
TRBJ2-3,TRBV7-6,NA,NA,CASSHKTGTTDTQYF,TGTGCCAGCAGCCATAAAACAGGGACAACAGATACGCAGTATTTT
TRBJ2-1,TRBV5-1,NA,NA,CASSLDQTNEQFF,TGCGCCAGCAGCTTGGATCAGACTAATGAGCAGTTCTTC
TRBJ2-6,TRBV4-1,NA,TRBD1,CASSQVDREWANVLTF,TGCGCCAGCAGCCAAGTTGACAGGGAGTGGGCCAACGTCCTGACTTTC
TRBJ1-3,TRBV27,NA,TRBD1,CASSPGQGASGNTIYF,TGTGCCAGCAGTCCAGGACAGGGGGCATCAGGAAACACCATATATTTT
TRBJ2-7,TRBV7-9,NA,NA,CASSPKHDYEQYF,TGTGCCAGCAGTCCCAAACACGACTACGAGCAGTACTTC
TRBJ1-1,TRBV10-1,NA,NA,CASRAGLNTEAFF,TGCGCCAGCAGGGCAGGCCTGAACACTGAAGCTTTCTTT
TRBJ2-3,TRBV30,NA,NA,CAWSTTGSPADTQYF,TGTGCCTGGAGCACTACAGGGAGTCCAGCAGATACGCAGTATTTT
TRBJ2-7,TRBV28,NA,TRBD2,CASSLLRLAAQYF,TGTGCCAGCAGTTTACTCCGACTAGCTGCGCAGTACTTC
TRBJ2-1,TRBV7-8,NA,TRBD2,CASSLGSSGAYNEQFF,TGTGCCAGCAGCTTAGGTTCTAGCGGGGCCTACAATGAGCAGTTCTTC
TRBJ1-1,TRBV11-2,NA,NA,CASSRQDYTEAFF,TGTGCCAGCAGCCGACAGGACTACACTGAAGCTTTCTTT
TRBJ1-3,TRBV2,NA,TRBD1,CASREGQGGNTIYF,TGTGCCAGCAGGGAAGGACAGGGGGGAAACACCATATATTTT
TRBJ2-1,TRBV9,NA,NA,CASSVGNYPYEQFF,TGTGCCAGCAGCGTAGGAAACTATCCCTATGAGCAGTTCTTC
TRBJ1-2,TRBV29-1,NA,NA,CSVDGPYGYTF,TGCAGCGTTGATGGGCCATATGGCTACACCTTC
TRBJ1-2,TRBV5-4,NA,NA,CASSWGQASYGYTF,TGTGCCAGCAGCTGGGGACAAGCTAGCTATGGCTACACCTTC
TRBJ1-1,TRBV5-1,NA,NA,CASSGQMTEAFF,TGCGCCAGCAGCGGACAGATGACTGAAGCTTTCTTT
TRBJ1-1,TRBV18,NA,TRBD1,CASSQVPGQGPEAFF,TGTGCCAGCTCGCAAGTTCCGGGACAGGGTCCTGAAGCTTTCTTT
TRBJ2-7,TRBV29-1,NA,TRBD1,CSVEVATGVYEQYF,TGCAGCGTTGAAGTCGCGACAGGGGTGTACGAGCAGTACTTC
TRBJ2-7,TRBV7-6,NA,TRBD2,CASTFEGAGGLTSYEQYF,TGTGCCAGCACCTTCGAGGGCGCGGGGGGCCTTACCTCCTACGAGCAGTACTTC
TRBJ1-2,TRBV5-1,NA,TRBD1,CASSLLTDRGFGGYTF,TGCGCCAGCAGCCTACTAACGGACAGGGGGTTTGGTGGCTACACCTTC
TRBJ2-4,TRBV11-2,NA,NA,CASSFGSQNKNIQYF,TGTGCCAGCAGCTTTGGCTCTCAGAACAAAAACATTCAGTACTTC
TRBJ2-1,TRBV7-3,NA,NA,CASSPHGTRSYNEQFF,TGTGCCAGCAGCCCCCACGGGACAAGGTCCTACAATGAGCAGTTCTTC
TRBJ2-6,TRBV4-3,medium-sized,NA,CASSQERGSGANVLTF,TGCGCCAGCAGCCAAGAGCGAGGGTCTGGGGCCAACGTCCTGACTTTC
TRBJ1-2,TRBV4-3,NA,TRBD1,CASSQGPFTGDGYTF,TGCGCCAGCAGCCAAGGTCCATTTACAGGGGATGGCTACACCTTC
TRBJ2-7,TRBV2,NA,TRBD1,CASSVGQGTYEQYF,TGTGCCAGCAGTGTAGGACAGGGGACCTACGAGCAGTACTTC
TRBJ2-5,TRBV5-1,NA,NA,CASSLGLLANEETQYF,TGCGCCAGCAGCTTGGGCCTACTAGCAAACGAAGAGACCCAGTACTTC
TRBJ1-2,TRBV19,NA,TRBD1,CASSRDSANYGYTF,TGTGCCAGTAGCCGGGACAGCGCTAACTATGGCTACACCTTC
TRBJ1-5,TRBV28,NA,NA,CASQGIWGAQPQHF,TGTGCCAGTCAGGGGATTTGGGGTGCTCAGCCCCAGCATTTT
TRBJ1-1,TRBV7-2,NA,NA,CASSPGRGSTEAFF,TGTGCCAGCAGCCCGGGGCGGGGTAGCACTGAAGCTTTCTTT
TRBJ2-3,TRBV6-1,NA,TRBD1,CASSAGTATDTQYF,TGTGCCAGCAGTGCAGGGACAGCCACAGATACGCAGTATTTT
TRBJ2-1,TRBV6-5,NA,TRBD2,CASSYSAGGYYNEQFF,TGTGCCAGCAGTTACTCGGCGGGAGGATACTACAATGAGCAGTTCTTC
TRBJ1-2,TRBV6-5,NA,NA,CASSYEAGRSYGYTF,TGTGCCAGCAGTTATGAGGCAGGGAGGAGCTATGGCTACACCTTC
TRBJ2-7,TRBV7-2,NA,TRBD2,CASSLGGTRSSYEQYF,TGTGCCAGCAGCTTAGGGGGGACTAGAAGCTCCTACGAGCAGTACTTC
TRBJ2-3,TRBV19,NA,TRBD1,CASSTRQGAHADTQYF,TGTGCCAGTAGTACAAGACAGGGGGCACATGCAGATACGCAGTATTTT
TRBJ1-2,TRBV6-1,NA,NA,CASSEVGGGGYGYTF,TGTGCCAGCAGCGAAGTGGGGGGAGGTGGCTATGGCTACACCTTC
TRBJ2-1,TRBV11-2,NA,NA,CASSLEGADNEQFF,TGTGCCAGCAGCTTAGAAGGAGCTGACAATGAGCAGTTCTTC
TRBJ2-3,TRBV2,NA,TRBD2,CASSYGTRGGTDTQYF,TGTGCCAGCAGCTACGGGACCCGGGGGGGCACAGATACGCAGTATTTT
TRBJ1-6,TRBV2,NA,NA,CASTLHGGTNSPLHF,TGTGCCAGCACCTTACATGGGGGGACTAATTCACCCCTCCACTTT
TRBJ2-3,TRBV10-3,NA,TRBD2,CAISESGLAGRERDTQYF,TGTGCCATCAGTGAGTCTGGACTAGCGGGAAGGGAACGAGATACGCAGTATTTT
TRBJ1-4,TRBV6-6,NA,NA,CASSYRGAHEKLFF,TGTGCCAGCAGTTATCGGGGGGCGCATGAAAAACTGTTTTTT
TRBJ2-1,TRBV6-5,NA,TRBD1,CASSYSQGANEQFF,TGTGCCAGCAGTTACTCCCAGGGGGCAAATGAGCAGTTCTTC
TRBJ1-3,TRBV7-9,NA,NA,CASSLGITASGNTIYF,TGTGCCAGCAGCTTAGGTATCACAGCCTCTGGAAACACCATATATTTT
TRBJ2-7,TRBV5-1,NA,TRBD1,CASSSGQGATEDEQYF,TGCGCCAGCAGCTCAGGACAGGGGGCTACGGAGGACGAGCAGTACTTC
TRBJ2-6,TRBV5-6,NA,TRBD1,CASSLDGTEVFSGANVLTF,TGTGCCAGCAGCCTCGATGGGACAGAGGTTTTCTCTGGGGCCAACGTCCTGACTTTC
TRBJ2-7,TRBV7-8,NA,TRBD2,CASSPDRLGGEQYF,TGTGCCAGCAGCCCTGACCGCCTCGGGGGGGAGCAGTACTTC
TRBJ2-1,TRBV1,NA,NA,CTSTPGLAYNEQFF,TGCACCAGCACCCCGGGACTAGCTTACAATGAGCAGTTCTTC
TRBJ2-7,TRBV28,NA,TRBD1,CASSLHYGQGRYEQYF,TGTGCCAGCAGTCTCCATTACGGACAGGGGAGATACGAGCAGTACTTC
TRBJ2-7,TRBV30,NA,NA,CAWSVSPRSEQYF,TGTGCCTGGAGTGTATCACCCAGAAGCGAGCAGTACTTC
TRBJ2-7,TRBV6-5,NA,TRBD2,CASSAQLAGAYEQYF,TGTGCCAGCAGTGCCCAACTAGCGGGAGCCTACGAGCAGTACTTC